This is a list of T cell receptor beta chains from one sample in a study of CD8 T cells in Susac syndrome. In TCRdb, the immunoSEQ multiplex PCR reads were re-called with MiXCR into one record per CDR3 protein. The repertoire consists of approximately 200,000 distinct CDR3 sequences, with around 93% occurring once and the leading ten covering 0.07% to 0.095%. Sequencing was performed on CD4+ T cells from PBMCs. Receptor source: a human donor with multiple sclerosis. Each CDR3 is given with its conserved first and last residue. A D gene is named only where the DNA matches it firmly. Expanded clones get a size class; other rows say once, few or many, or leave the size out.

d_call: TRBD1; v_call: TRBV3-1; j_call: TRBJ1-1; clone_size: NA; cdr3_aa: CASSETGGGTEAFF; cdr3_nt: TGTGCCAGCAGCGAGACAGGGGGAGGCACTGAAGCTTTCTTT
d_call: TRBD1; v_call: TRBV30; j_call: TRBJ1-2; clone_size: NA; cdr3_aa: CAWGRGQYLYGYTF; cdr3_nt: TGTGCCTGGGGACGGGGACAGTACCTCTATGGCTACACCTTC
d_call: NA; v_call: TRBV5-6; j_call: TRBJ1-5; clone_size: NA; cdr3_aa: CASSLSGYSNQPQHF; cdr3_nt: TGTGCCAGCAGCTTGAGCGGCTATAGCAATCAGCCCCAGCATTTT
d_call: TRBD1; v_call: TRBV9; j_call: TRBJ1-2; clone_size: NA; cdr3_aa: CASTKTGLVGYTF; cdr3_nt: TGTGCCAGCACTAAGACAGGGTTGGTTGGCTACACCTTC
d_call: NA; v_call: TRBV6-6; j_call: TRBJ2-7; clone_size: NA; cdr3_aa: CASSYSPHVAYEQYF; cdr3_nt: TGTGCCAGCAGTTACTCTCCTCACGTTGCCTACGAGCAGTACTTC
d_call: NA; v_call: TRBV15; j_call: TRBJ2-1; clone_size: NA; cdr3_aa: CATSRGAAYNEQFF; cdr3_nt: TGTGCCACCAGCAGAGGGGCTGCCTACAATGAGCAGTTCTTC
d_call: NA; v_call: TRBV3-1; j_call: TRBJ2-3; clone_size: NA; cdr3_aa: CASSRLLGTDTQYF; cdr3_nt: TGTGCCAGCAGCCGACTTTTAGGGACAGATACGCAGTATTTT
d_call: TRBD2; v_call: TRBV20-1; j_call: TRBJ2-1; clone_size: NA; cdr3_aa: CSARDLAGRRGDEQFF; cdr3_nt: TGCAGTGCTAGAGATCTGGCGGGACGACGGGGGGATGAGCAGTTCTTC
d_call: NA; v_call: TRBV29-1; j_call: TRBJ2-2; clone_size: NA; cdr3_aa: CSVTGTQLPGELFF; cdr3_nt: TGCAGCGTCACCGGGACTCAACTGCCCGGGGAGCTGTTTTTT
d_call: NA; v_call: TRBV12-3/TRBV12-4; j_call: TRBJ2-1; clone_size: NA; cdr3_aa: CASSTVRGPNEQFF; cdr3_nt: TGTGCCAGCAGTACCGTGCGGGGACCCAATGAGCAGTTCTTC
d_call: TRBD1; v_call: TRBV20-1; j_call: TRBJ1-5; clone_size: NA; cdr3_aa: CSAFDGAGGWDQPQHF; cdr3_nt: TGCAGTGCTTTCGACGGGGCAGGGGGCTGGGATCAGCCCCAGCATTTT
d_call: NA; v_call: TRBV29-1; j_call: TRBJ2-2; clone_size: NA; cdr3_aa: CSVGSNQGTGELFF; cdr3_nt: TGCAGCGTTGGGTCAAACCAAGGCACCGGGGAGCTGTTTTTT
d_call: TRBD1; v_call: TRBV27; j_call: TRBJ1-6; clone_size: once; cdr3_aa: CASSFRQGASVYNSPLHF; cdr3_nt: TGTGCCAGCAGTTTCAGACAGGGGGCTTCAGTCTATAATTCACCCCTCCACTTT
d_call: NA; v_call: TRBV20-1; j_call: TRBJ2-3; clone_size: NA; cdr3_aa: CSARDPSQADTQYF; cdr3_nt: TGCAGTGCTAGAGATCCCTCCCAAGCAGATACGCAGTATTTT
d_call: NA; v_call: TRBV3-1; j_call: TRBJ2-5; clone_size: NA; cdr3_aa: CASSSGVETQYF; cdr3_nt: TGTGCCAGCAGCTCAGGAGTGGAGACCCAGTACTTC
d_call: TRBD2; v_call: TRBV30; j_call: TRBJ2-7; clone_size: NA; cdr3_aa: CAWNVAGVYEQYF; cdr3_nt: TGTGCCTGGAATGTAGCGGGGGTATACGAGCAGTACTTC
d_call: NA; v_call: TRBV3-1; j_call: TRBJ1-4; clone_size: NA; cdr3_aa: CASSDRADNEKLFF; cdr3_nt: TGTGCCAGCAGCGACCGGGCCGATAATGAAAAACTGTTTTTT
d_call: NA; v_call: TRBV20-1; j_call: TRBJ2-3; clone_size: NA; cdr3_aa: CSARRGFTTDTQYF; cdr3_nt: TGCAGTGCCCGCCGGGGCTTTACCACAGATACGCAGTATTTT
d_call: NA; v_call: TRBV6-5; j_call: TRBJ2-5; clone_size: NA; cdr3_aa: CASRNLPGERETQYF; cdr3_nt: TGTGCCAGCAGAAACCTCCCGGGGGAGAGAGAGACCCAGTACTTC
d_call: NA; v_call: TRBV7-9; j_call: TRBJ1-2; clone_size: NA; cdr3_aa: CASSPQTGLGDYGYTF; cdr3_nt: TGTGCCAGCAGCCCACAAACAGGTCTCGGGGACTATGGCTACACCTTC
d_call: NA; v_call: TRBV27; j_call: TRBJ1-5; clone_size: once; cdr3_aa: CASREQGMYGVQPQHF; cdr3_nt: TGTGCCAGCAGGGAACAGGGAATGTACGGGGTTCAGCCCCAGCATTTT
d_call: NA; v_call: TRBV12-3/TRBV12-4; j_call: TRBJ2-7; clone_size: NA; cdr3_aa: CASSSQIGAYEQYF; cdr3_nt: TGTGCCAGCAGTTCTCAAATTGGGGCCTACGAGCAGTACTTC
d_call: TRBD1; v_call: TRBV30; j_call: TRBJ2-7; clone_size: NA; cdr3_aa: CAWGRGQGPYEQYF; cdr3_nt: TGTGCCTGGGGGCGGGGACAGGGGCCCTACGAGCAGTACTTC
d_call: NA; v_call: TRBV5-4; j_call: TRBJ2-5; clone_size: NA; cdr3_aa: CASSLKLDRETQYF; cdr3_nt: TGTGCCAGCAGCTTGAAACTCGACCGCGAGACCCAGTACTTC
d_call: NA; v_call: TRBV27; j_call: TRBJ2-3; clone_size: NA; cdr3_aa: CASSLNRFSTDTQYF; cdr3_nt: TGTGCCAGCAGTTTAAACAGATTTAGCACAGATACGCAGTATTTT
d_call: NA; v_call: TRBV15; j_call: TRBJ2-7; clone_size: NA; cdr3_aa: CATSRDPGRSYEQYF; cdr3_nt: TGTGCCACCAGCAGAGATCCGGGGCGATCCTACGAGCAGTACTTC
d_call: NA; v_call: TRBV5-4; j_call: TRBJ2-4; clone_size: NA; cdr3_aa: CASSLGVLDIQYF; cdr3_nt: TGTGCCAGCAGCTTGGGCGTATTGGACATTCAGTACTTC
d_call: TRBD2; v_call: TRBV20-1; j_call: TRBJ2-5; clone_size: once; cdr3_aa: CSASAKRLAGGPGVTQYF; cdr3_nt: TGCAGTGCCTCAGCGAAGAGGCTAGCGGGGGGGCCTGGTGTGACCCAGTACTTC
d_call: NA; v_call: TRBV29-1; j_call: TRBJ1-2; clone_size: NA; cdr3_aa: CSVEATSYGYTF; cdr3_nt: TGCAGCGTTGAGGCAACGAGCTATGGCTACACCTTC
d_call: NA; v_call: TRBV5-4; j_call: TRBJ2-1; clone_size: NA; cdr3_aa: CASSLDPSGGLTYNEQFF; cdr3_nt: TGTGCCAGCAGCTTGGACCCCAGTGGGGGGCTTACCTACAATGAGCAGTTCTTC
d_call: NA; v_call: TRBV4-2; j_call: TRBJ1-6; clone_size: NA; cdr3_aa: CASSQAGAPLHF; cdr3_nt: TGTGCCAGCAGCCAAGCCGGGGCTCCCCTCCACTTT
d_call: NA; v_call: TRBV2; j_call: TRBJ2-1; clone_size: NA; cdr3_aa: CASSSQGSAYNEQFF; cdr3_nt: TGTGCCAGCAGTTCCCAGGGTTCGGCCTACAATGAGCAGTTCTTC
d_call: NA; v_call: TRBV30; j_call: TRBJ1-2; clone_size: NA; cdr3_aa: CAWIQGPRRGYTF; cdr3_nt: TGTGCCTGGATTCAGGGGCCCCGTAGGGGCTACACCTTC
d_call: NA; v_call: TRBV6-1; j_call: TRBJ1-2; clone_size: NA; cdr3_aa: CASSEFKTYGYTF; cdr3_nt: TGTGCCAGCAGTGAATTTAAGACTTATGGCTACACCTTC
d_call: TRBD1; v_call: TRBV3-1; j_call: TRBJ1-1; clone_size: NA; cdr3_aa: CASSGQGGRRTEAFF; cdr3_nt: TGTGCCAGCAGTGGACAGGGGGGCAGGCGGACTGAAGCTTTCTTT
d_call: NA; v_call: TRBV12-3/TRBV12-4; j_call: TRBJ2-4; clone_size: NA; cdr3_aa: CASSLQDAWNIQYF; cdr3_nt: TGTGCCAGCAGTTTACAAGACGCCTGGAACATTCAGTACTTC
d_call: TRBD2; v_call: TRBV2; j_call: TRBJ2-1; clone_size: NA; cdr3_aa: CASIGEGSPYSEQFF; cdr3_nt: TGTGCCAGCATTGGGGAGGGCTCACCCTACTCAGAGCAGTTCTTC
d_call: TRBD1; v_call: TRBV7-9; j_call: TRBJ1-5; clone_size: NA; cdr3_aa: CASSFNVGDSSNQPQHF; cdr3_nt: TGTGCCAGCAGCTTTAATGTTGGGGACAGTAGCAACCAGCCCCAGCATTTT
d_call: TRBD1; v_call: TRBV20-1; j_call: TRBJ1-2; clone_size: NA; cdr3_aa: CSASIGQGVGYGYTF; cdr3_nt: TGCAGTGCTAGCATCGGACAGGGAGTTGGCTATGGCTACACCTTC
d_call: NA; v_call: TRBV30; j_call: TRBJ2-2; clone_size: NA; cdr3_aa: CAWNPRQTGELFF; cdr3_nt: TGTGCCTGGAACCCTCGCCAAACCGGGGAGCTGTTTTTT
d_call: TRBD2; v_call: TRBV20-1; j_call: TRBJ2-1; clone_size: NA; cdr3_aa: CSVGGGTHSYNEQFF; cdr3_nt: TGCAGTGTAGGCGGGGGGACCCACTCCTACAATGAGCAGTTCTTC
d_call: NA; v_call: TRBV9; j_call: TRBJ2-7; clone_size: NA; cdr3_aa: CASSTTGTPFEQYF; cdr3_nt: TGTGCCAGCAGCACCACCGGGACTCCCTTCGAGCAGTACTTC
d_call: NA; v_call: TRBV30; j_call: TRBJ1-1; clone_size: NA; cdr3_aa: CAWSVRQNLFMNTEAFF; cdr3_nt: TGTGCCTGGAGTGTAAGGCAGAATTTGTTTATGAACACTGAAGCTTTCTTT
d_call: NA; v_call: TRBV20-1; j_call: TRBJ2-1; clone_size: NA; cdr3_aa: CKIGPSYNEQFF; cdr3_nt: TGCAAAATAGGCCCTTCCTACAATGAGCAGTTCTTC
d_call: TRBD2; v_call: TRBV9; j_call: TRBJ2-1; clone_size: NA; cdr3_aa: CASSVRLAGDNEQFF; cdr3_nt: TGTGCCAGCAGCGTCCGACTAGCGGGGGACAATGAGCAGTTCTTC
d_call: NA; v_call: TRBV11-1; j_call: TRBJ1-1; clone_size: NA; cdr3_aa: CASSPPGEAFF; cdr3_nt: TGTGCCAGCAGCCCCCCCGGTGAAGCTTTCTTT
d_call: TRBD1; v_call: TRBV3-1; j_call: TRBJ1-5; clone_size: NA; cdr3_aa: CASSQDRGLYQPQHF; cdr3_nt: TGTGCCAGCAGCCAAGATAGGGGGCTATATCAGCCCCAGCATTTT
d_call: NA; v_call: TRBV7-9; j_call: TRBJ1-2; clone_size: NA; cdr3_aa: CATEGVSLGYGYTF; cdr3_nt: TGTGCCACGGAGGGTGTTTCCCTCGGCTATGGCTACACCTTC
d_call: NA; v_call: TRBV29-1; j_call: TRBJ1-3; clone_size: NA; cdr3_aa: CSVWDVSLGTIYF; cdr3_nt: TGCAGCGTTTGGGATGTATCGCTCGGCACCATATATTTT
d_call: TRBD1; v_call: TRBV20-1; j_call: TRBJ2-1; clone_size: NA; cdr3_aa: CSGSKTGGANEQFF; cdr3_nt: TGCAGTGGGAGTAAGACAGGGGGCGCGAATGAGCAGTTCTTC
d_call: NA; v_call: TRBV20-1; j_call: TRBJ2-7; clone_size: NA; cdr3_aa: CSARDLQTGTYEQYF; cdr3_nt: TGCAGTGCTAGAGATCTGCAGACGGGGACCTACGAGCAGTACTTC
d_call: NA; v_call: TRBV4-1; j_call: TRBJ2-6; clone_size: NA; cdr3_aa: CASSQEPAGASGANVLTF; cdr3_nt: TGCGCCAGCAGCCAAGAGCCCGCGGGGGCGTCTGGGGCCAACGTCCTGACTTTC
d_call: TRBD1; v_call: TRBV6-6; j_call: TRBJ1-2; clone_size: NA; cdr3_aa: CASNLGTAYGYTF; cdr3_nt: TGTGCCAGCAATCTAGGGACAGCCTATGGCTACACCTTC
d_call: NA; v_call: TRBV18; j_call: TRBJ1-5; clone_size: NA; cdr3_aa: CASSPGSARNQPQHF; cdr3_nt: TGTGCCAGCTCCCCAGGGTCAGCAAGGAATCAGCCCCAGCATTTT